What follows is one TCR beta chain and its context. The antigen is undetermined. The CDR3 is made up of 15 amino acids. CDR1 is SGHAT and CDR2 is FQNNGV in the germline V gene. Unmatched junction bases numbered 10, after V lost 5 bases and J lost 3 bases. The data were obtained in a study of cytomegalovirus exposure and HLA in healthy donors. Broader study findings: Reports described diagnosis of cytomegalovirus status by the classifier as highly specific and sensitive.

TCRdb keeps only in-frame clones here, not all; method: immunoSEQ multiplex PCR. The table has 120,000 to 150,000 clones, roughly four fifths seen once; the top ten hold approximately 1.5%. The sequenced material came from PBMCs. The chain uses TRBV11-2 and TRBJ2-7, with TRBD2 identical over 7 bases. The clonotype comes from a woman in her twenties or thirties in good health and CMV-seronegative. The CDR3 protein is CASSPTSAMGYEQYF. Here the CDR3 DNA reads TGTGCCAGCAGCCCTACTAGCGCTATGGGCTACGAGCAGTACTTC.